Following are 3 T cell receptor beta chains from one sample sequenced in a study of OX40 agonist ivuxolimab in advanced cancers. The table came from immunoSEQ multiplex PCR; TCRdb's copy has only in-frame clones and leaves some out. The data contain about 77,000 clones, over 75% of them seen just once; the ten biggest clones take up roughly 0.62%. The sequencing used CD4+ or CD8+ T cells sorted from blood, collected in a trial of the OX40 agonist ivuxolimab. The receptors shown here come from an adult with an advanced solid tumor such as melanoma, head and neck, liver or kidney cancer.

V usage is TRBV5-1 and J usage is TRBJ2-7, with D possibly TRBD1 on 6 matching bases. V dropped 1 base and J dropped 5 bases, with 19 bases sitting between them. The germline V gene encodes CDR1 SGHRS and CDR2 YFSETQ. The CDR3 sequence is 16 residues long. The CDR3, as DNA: TGCGCCAGCAGCTTGTTACAGGACAGCGCTCGAGACGAGCAGTACTTC. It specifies CASSLLQDSARDEQYF.

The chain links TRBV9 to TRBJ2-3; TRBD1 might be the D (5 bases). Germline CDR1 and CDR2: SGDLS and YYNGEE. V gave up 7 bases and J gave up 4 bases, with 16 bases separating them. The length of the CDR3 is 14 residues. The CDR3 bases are TGTGCCAGCGGCGCTGCAGGGTGGGCAGATACGCAGTATTTT. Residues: CASGAAGWADTQYF.

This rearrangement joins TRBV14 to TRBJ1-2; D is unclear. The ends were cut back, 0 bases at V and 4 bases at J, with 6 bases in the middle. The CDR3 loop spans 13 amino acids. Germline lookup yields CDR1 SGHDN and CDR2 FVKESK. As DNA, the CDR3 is TGTGCCAGCAGCCAAGACTGGACCTATGGCTACACCTTC. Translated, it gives CASSQDWTYGYTF. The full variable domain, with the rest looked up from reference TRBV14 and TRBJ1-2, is EAGVTQFPSHSVIEKGQTVTLRCDPISGHDNLYWYRRVMGKEIKFLLHFVKESKQDESGMPNNRFLAERTGGTYSTLKVQPAELEDSGVYFCASSQDWTYGYTFGSGTRLTVV.